A single T cell receptor beta chain is shown here with its context. As yet, its antigen is unknown. This specimen comes from a study of graft-versus-host responses after intestinal transplantation. The CDR3 sequence is 16 residues long. V lost 4 bases and J lost 0; bases outside the gene matches: 3. Germline-derived CDR1 and CDR2 are MGHRA and YSYEKL. Method: immunoSEQ multiplex PCR; TCRdb's copy keeps in-frame clones and lacks some. The sample lists about 89,000 clones, around 92% occurring once. The TCR sequence derives from a human donor who received an intestinal transplant. The J gene is TRBJ2-3, the V gene TRBV4-1; 11 positions match TRBD2. The sequenced sample was unstimulated CD4+ T cells sorted from spleen or lymph node cells, obtained before intestinal transplant. The CDR3 DNA reads as TGCGCCAGCAGCCCCGGGACTAGCGGTAGCACAGATACGCAGTATTTT. Translation: CASSPGTSGSTDTQYF.